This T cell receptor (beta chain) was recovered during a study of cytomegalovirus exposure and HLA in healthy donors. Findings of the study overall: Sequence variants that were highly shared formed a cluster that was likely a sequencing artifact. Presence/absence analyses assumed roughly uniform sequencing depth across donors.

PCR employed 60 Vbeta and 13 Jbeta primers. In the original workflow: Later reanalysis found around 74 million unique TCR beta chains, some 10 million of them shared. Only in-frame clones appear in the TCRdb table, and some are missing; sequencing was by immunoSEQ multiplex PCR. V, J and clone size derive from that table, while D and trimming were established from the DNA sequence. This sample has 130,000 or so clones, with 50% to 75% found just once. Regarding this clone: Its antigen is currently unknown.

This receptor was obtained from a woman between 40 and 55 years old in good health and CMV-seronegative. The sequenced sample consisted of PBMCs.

The DNA for the CDR3 is TGTGCCAGCAGTGAAGCAGGGACTGTTTATGGCTACACCTTC. It codes for CASSEAGTVYGYTF. The V call is TRBV6-1, the J call TRBJ1-2; perhaps TRBD1 as D (5 bases). Germline CDR1 is MNHNS and CDR2 is SASEGT. V gave up 0 bases and J gave up 5 bases, with 10 bases separating them. This CDR3 contains 14 residues.